This T cell receptor beta chain was documented in a study of siplizumab effects on memory and regulatory T cells. Produced via immunoSEQ multiplex PCR; TCRdb's table is partial and in-frame only. The sample consists of over 65,000 clones, about 92% of them appearing once. General study results and limits: Siplizumab gave mappable alloreactive CD4+ clones an average Treg-derived fraction of less than 75%, against roughly 26% in controls. Siplizumab caused a significant drop in alloreactive sequences traceable to unstimulated CD4+ memory cells. Suppressive activity of Tregs proliferating in siplizumab cultures remained unconfirmed.

With regard to this clone: What it recognizes is unknown.

This CDR3 is built from 15 residues. V gave up 6 bases and J gave up 3 bases; unmatched junction bases: 8. Looked up from germline, CDR1 is SNHLY and CDR2 is FYNNEI. Sequencing was done on a sample of CD8+ T cells sorted from blood. This TCR derives from a human donor in good health. The chain uses TRBV2 and TRBJ2-3; TRBD2 matches 8 bases. This CDR3 reads CASRGLDKLTDTQYF. CDR3 in DNA: TGTGCCAGCAGGGGACTAGATAAATTAACAGATACGCAGTATTTT.